This entry concerns a single T cell receptor (beta chain). Its recognized antigen is unknown. Per-base qualities were not stored, and no clone one base away is much larger. The data originate from a study of CD8 T cells in Susac syndrome (dated by TCRdb to between 2018 and 2021). For the wider study: Of the Susac syndrome patients who were sequenced, about six had clinically active disease and eight were in clinical remission. At blood withdrawal, Susac syndrome patients were either therapy-naive, taking corticosteroids (in some cases with IVIg as well), or taking IVIg alone. Repertoire sequencing was used to test whether CD8+ T cell activation and differentiation in Susac syndrome was antigen driven. CD8+ T cell repertoire clonality was compared between about a dozen healthy donors, some 14 Susac syndrome patients and around 16 multiple sclerosis patients.

RNA was extracted with the RNeasy kit and roughly 0.5 to 1 ug was reverse transcribed using random hexamers. TCR beta CDR3 regions were amplified with the immunoSEQ multiplex PCR assay covering 54 Vbeta and 13 Jbeta segments. PCR amplification bias was corrected by using a synthetic template baseline for primer optimization and computational correction. Turning to the authors' computational methods: Reads were annotated to V, D and J genes according to IMGT and were analyzed with immunoSEQ Analyzer, with only productive sequences retained. Clonality was computed as one minus Shannon entropy normalized by log2 of the number of productive unique sequences. For each patient and control, public and private clones were evaluated within the 100 most prevalent clones. Susac-specific clones were defined as absent from healthy and MS cohorts, around 980 published viral clones and other ImmuneACCESS disease sequences. TCRdb's own reprocessing of the public reads used fastp at Q25 and MiXCR and kept productive beta chains. Rows with one shared CDR3 protein collapse into an entry with the most common genes and DNA. The V and J calls come from TCRdb's annotation, not from the publication. The sample contains roughly 25,000 distinct CDR3 sequences, about 94% of them found a single time. Roughly 0.62% of the sample is in the top ten clones.

The CDR3 runs 13 residues from the cysteine to the phenylalanine. The entry retains the CDR3 DNA only, 39 bases that are in frame from base 1. V was cut back by 3 bases and J by 6 bases, leaving a gap of 12 bases between them. The germline V gene yields SGHDN for CDR1 and FVKESK for CDR2. High-throughput TCR beta sequencing profiled peripheral blood CD8+ and CD4+ T cells from healthy donors, Susac syndrome patients and multiple sclerosis patients. The Susac syndrome patients fulfilled recently defined diagnostic criteria for definite or probable disease. CD8+ TEMRA cells were enriched by FACS, while bulk CD8+ and CD4+ T cells were purified by magnetic negative isolation. Blood was drawn into EDTA tubes, processed within 24 hours, and PBMCs were isolated by density gradient centrifugation. PBMCs destined for TCR sequencing were cryopreserved in liquid nitrogen and later thawed in a 37 °C water bath. Purity of sorted or isolated CD4+, CD8+ and CD8+ TEMRA cells was at least 90%.

Results the study describes overall, beyond this receptor: Looking at Susac-specific public clones, the researchers identified around 15 in the total CD8+ repertoire and five in the CD8+ TEMRA repertoire. CD8+ repertoires in Susac syndrome showed clonal expansion, which was highest in CD8+ TEMRA cells and was greater in clinically active patients than in remitting patients. The TCR sequencing and HLA analysis was acknowledged to have included a relatively small number of individuals.

The TCR was taken from a human donor with Susac syndrome. The sequencing input was CD8+ T cells from PBMCs. The rearrangement joined TRBV14 to TRBJ2-7, with the D gene call left open. The encoded CDR3 is CASSQGLSSEQYF. In nucleotide form, the sequence is TGTGCCAGCAGCCAGGGTTTATCTTCCGAGCAGTACTTC.